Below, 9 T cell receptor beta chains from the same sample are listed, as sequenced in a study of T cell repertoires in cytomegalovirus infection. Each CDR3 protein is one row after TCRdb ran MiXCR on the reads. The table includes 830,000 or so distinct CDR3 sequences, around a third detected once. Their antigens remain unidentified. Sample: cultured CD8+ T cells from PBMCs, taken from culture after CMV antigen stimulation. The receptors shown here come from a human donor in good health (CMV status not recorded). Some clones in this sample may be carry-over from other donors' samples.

CDR3 loop: CATSSAQAYEQYF. In DNA form, the CDR3 reads TGTGCCACCAGCAGTGCACAGGCATACGAGCAGTACTTC. The genes are TRBV15 and TRBJ2-7; weak D call: TRBD1 (5 bases). V gave up 3 bases and J gave up 4 bases, with 10 bases separating them. The CDR3 sequence is 13 residues long. CDR1 LNHNV and CDR2 YYDKDF come from the germline V gene (reference sequence).

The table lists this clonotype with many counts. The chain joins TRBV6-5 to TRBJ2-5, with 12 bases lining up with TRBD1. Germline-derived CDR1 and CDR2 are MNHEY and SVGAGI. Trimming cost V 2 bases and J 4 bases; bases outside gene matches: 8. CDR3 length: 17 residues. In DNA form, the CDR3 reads TGTGCCAGCAGTTACGCCCGGGACAGGGGGCGAGGAGAGACCCAGTACTTC. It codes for CASSYARDRGRGETQYF.

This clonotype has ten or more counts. CDR3 nucleotides: TGTGCCAGTAGTGCTAGCGGGGGGAAGTTCTTC. This translates into CASSASGGKFF. The rearrangement links TRBV19 to TRBJ2-1; 11 positions agree with TRBD2. This CDR3 region has 11 residues. In germline, CDR1 is LNHDA, CDR2 SQIVND (reference sequence). V was clipped by 5 bases and J by 14 bases; unmatched bases: 2.

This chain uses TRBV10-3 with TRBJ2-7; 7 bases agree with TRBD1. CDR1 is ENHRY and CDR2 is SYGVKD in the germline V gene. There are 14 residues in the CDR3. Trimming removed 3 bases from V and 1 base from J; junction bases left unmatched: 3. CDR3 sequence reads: CAISEEGQSYEQYF. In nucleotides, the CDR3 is TGTGCCATCAGTGAAGAGGGACAGTCCTACGAGCAGTACTTC.

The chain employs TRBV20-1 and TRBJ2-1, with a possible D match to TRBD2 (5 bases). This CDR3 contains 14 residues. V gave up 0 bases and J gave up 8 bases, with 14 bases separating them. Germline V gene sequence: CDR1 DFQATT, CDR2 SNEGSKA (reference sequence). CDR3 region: CSARDLRVLDEQFF. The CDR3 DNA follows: TGCAGTGCTAGAGATCTGAGGGTGTTAGATGAGCAGTTCTTC.

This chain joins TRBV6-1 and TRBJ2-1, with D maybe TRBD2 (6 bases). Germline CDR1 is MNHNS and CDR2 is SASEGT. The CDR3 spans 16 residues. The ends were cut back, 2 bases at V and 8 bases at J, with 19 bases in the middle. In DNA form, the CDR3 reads TGTGCCAGCAGTGAAAAGGCCCCGGGTCCGGGGGATGAGCAGTTCTTC. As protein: CASSEKAPGPGDEQFF.

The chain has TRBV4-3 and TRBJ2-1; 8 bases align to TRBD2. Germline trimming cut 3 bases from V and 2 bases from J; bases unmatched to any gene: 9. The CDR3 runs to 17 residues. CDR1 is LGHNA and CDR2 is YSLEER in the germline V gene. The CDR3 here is CASSQRGAGGTYNEQFF. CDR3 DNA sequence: TGCGCCAGCAGCCAGAGGGGTGCGGGGGGCACCTACAATGAGCAGTTCTTC.

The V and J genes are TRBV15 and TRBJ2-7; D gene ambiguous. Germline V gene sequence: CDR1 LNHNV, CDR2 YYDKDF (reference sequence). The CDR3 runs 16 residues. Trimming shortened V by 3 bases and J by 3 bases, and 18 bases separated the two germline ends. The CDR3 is CATSSRPGVFGYEQYV. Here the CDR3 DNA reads TGTGCCACCAGCAGCCGCCCCGGAGTGTTCGGCTACGAGCAGTACGTC.

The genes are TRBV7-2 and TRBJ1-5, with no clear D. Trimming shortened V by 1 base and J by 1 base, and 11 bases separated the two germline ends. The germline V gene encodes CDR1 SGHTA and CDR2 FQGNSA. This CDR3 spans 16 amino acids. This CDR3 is CASSLEAGMSNQPQHF. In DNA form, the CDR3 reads TGTGCCAGCAGCTTAGAAGCGGGGATGAGCAATCAGCCCCAGCATTTT.